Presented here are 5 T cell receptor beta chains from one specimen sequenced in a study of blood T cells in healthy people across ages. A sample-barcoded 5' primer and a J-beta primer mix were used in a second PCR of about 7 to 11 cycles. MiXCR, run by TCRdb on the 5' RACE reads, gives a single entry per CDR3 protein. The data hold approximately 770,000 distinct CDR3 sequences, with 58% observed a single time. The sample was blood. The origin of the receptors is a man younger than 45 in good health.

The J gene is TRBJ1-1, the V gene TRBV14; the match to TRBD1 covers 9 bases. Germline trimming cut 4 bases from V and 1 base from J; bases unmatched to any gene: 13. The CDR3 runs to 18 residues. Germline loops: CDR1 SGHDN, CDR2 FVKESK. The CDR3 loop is CASSPLIRTGVSNTEAFF. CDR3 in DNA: TGTGCCAGCAGCCCCCTAATCCGGACAGGGGTTTCGAACACTGAAGCTTTCTTT.

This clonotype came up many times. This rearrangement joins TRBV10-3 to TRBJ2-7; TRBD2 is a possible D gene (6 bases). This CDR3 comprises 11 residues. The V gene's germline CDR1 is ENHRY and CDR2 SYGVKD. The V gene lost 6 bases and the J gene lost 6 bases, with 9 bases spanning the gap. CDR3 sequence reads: CAISGGSEQYF. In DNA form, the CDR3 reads TGTGCCATCAGCGGGGGAAGCGAGCAGTACTTC.

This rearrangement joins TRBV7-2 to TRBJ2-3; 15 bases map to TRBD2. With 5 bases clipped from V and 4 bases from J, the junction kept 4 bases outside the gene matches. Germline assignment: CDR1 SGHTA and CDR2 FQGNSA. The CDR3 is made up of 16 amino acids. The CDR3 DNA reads TGTGCCAGCAGCCGGACTAGCGGGAGGGGGGCAGATACGCAGTATTTT. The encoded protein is CASSRTSGRGADTQYF. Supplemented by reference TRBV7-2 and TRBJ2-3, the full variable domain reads GAGVSQSPSNKVTEKGKDVELRCDPISGHTALYWYRQSLGQGLEFLIYFQGNSAPDKSGLPSDRFSAERTGGSVSTLTIQRTQQEDSAVYLCASSRTSGRGADTQYFGPGTRLTVL.

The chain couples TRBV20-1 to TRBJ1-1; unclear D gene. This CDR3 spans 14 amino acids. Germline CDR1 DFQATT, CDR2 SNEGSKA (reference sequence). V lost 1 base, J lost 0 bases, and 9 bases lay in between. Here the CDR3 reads CSARGGAMNTEAFF. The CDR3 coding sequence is TGCAGTGCTAGAGGGGGAGCGATGAACACTGAAGCTTTCTTT.

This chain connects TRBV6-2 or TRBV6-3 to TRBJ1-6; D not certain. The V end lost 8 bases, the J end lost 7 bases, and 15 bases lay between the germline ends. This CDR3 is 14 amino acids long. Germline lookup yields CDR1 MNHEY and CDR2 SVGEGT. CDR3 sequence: CASEGLPQNSPLHF. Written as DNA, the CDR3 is TGTGCCAGCGAGGGCCTTCCCCAGAATTCACCCCTCCACTTT.